This is a list of T cell receptor beta chains from one sample in a study of blood T cell repertoires in COVID-19. TCRdb's copy holds only in-frame clones and misses some; the assay was immunoSEQ multiplex PCR. The sample has 200,000 or so clones, 80% to 85% seen once; the top ten hold over 6.5%. Sequencing was performed on PBMCs or T cells enriched from blood (not recorded which). The receptors were gathered from a man aged 35 to 55 who had recovered from COVID-19. Each CDR3 is given with its conserved first and last residue. A D gene is named only where the DNA matches it firmly. Size is omitted from some rows. Given values are once, few, many or a class for expanded clones.

D gene | J gene | clone size | V gene | CDR3 DNA | CDR3 protein
. | TRBJ1-3 | . | TRBV7-9 | TGTGCCAGCAGCTGGGCGGGGGCCTCTGGAAACACCATATATTTT | CASSWAGASGNTIYF
. | TRBJ2-1 | . | TRBV15 | TGTGCCACCAGCAGCCGGGACACCGAATACAATGAGCAGTTCTTC | CATSSRDTEYNEQFF
. | TRBJ2-3 | . | TRBV5-4 | TGTGCCAGCAGAAATCCAGGCACAGATACGCAGTATTTT | CASRNPGTDTQYF
. | TRBJ1-1 | . | TRBV30 | TGTGCCTGGAGTGCAAGATCTCCACAGGTATCCACTGAAGCTTTCTTT | CAWSARSPQVSTEAFF
. | TRBJ1-4 | . | TRBV7-9 | TGTGCCAGCAGCTTCTCGGAGGGCGCTAGTGAAAAACTGTTTTTT | CASSFSEGASEKLFF
TRBD1 | TRBJ1-1 | once | TRBV20-1 | TGCAGTCAGGGGGAAGTAGAAGCTTTCTTT | CSQGEVEAFF
. | TRBJ2-2 | . | TRBV18 | TGTGCCAGCTCAACCCAGACTGGGACCGGGGAGCTGTTTTTT | CASSTQTGTGELFF
. | TRBJ2-1 | many | TRBV18 | TGTGCCAGCTCACCGGGTCCGGGGATCAGCTCCTACAATGAGCAGTTCTTC | CASSPGPGISSYNEQFF
. | TRBJ2-1 | . | TRBV19 | TGTGCCAGTAGTACCCGGGACTTACAGCAGTTCTTC | CASSTRDLQQFF
TRBD1 | TRBJ2-7 | . | TRBV27 | TGTGCCATCCCCTCGAATGGACAGGCCCCCTACGAGCAGTACTTC | CAIPSNGQAPYEQYF
. | TRBJ1-5 | . | TRBV28 | TGTGCCAGCACCGTTTCTAATAGCAATCAGCCCCAGCATTTT | CASTVSNSNQPQHF
TRBD1 | TRBJ1-2 | . | TRBV9 | TGTGCCAGCAGCGTAGCTGGACAGGGTAACTATGGCTACACCTTC | CASSVAGQGNYGYTF
. | TRBJ1-1 | few | TRBV30 | TGTGCCTGGACTGCAGGACAGTGGGACACTGAAGCTTTCTTT | CAWTAGQWDTEAFF
. | TRBJ1-1 | . | TRBV3-1/TRBV3-2 | TGTGCCAGCAGCCAGGGCCCCAGGGAAGCTTTCTTT | CASSQGPREAFF
TRBD2 | TRBJ2-5 | . | TRBV5-1 | TGCGCCAGCAGCTTGGCGAGGGCTAGCGGGGAGACCCAGTACTTC | CASSLARASGETQYF
TRBD1 | TRBJ1-4 | . | TRBV15 | TGTGCCACCAGAAGGGACAGGGCCGTTGAAAAACTGTTTTTT | CATRRDRAVEKLFF
. | TRBJ2-2 | . | TRBV20-1 | TGCAGTGCTAGATCCGCCGGGGAGCTGTTTTTT | CSARSAGELFF
TRBD1 | TRBJ2-3 | . | TRBV5-8 | TGTGCCAGCAGCCTCCCCGGGACAGAGGTGGATACGCAGTATTTT | CASSLPGTEVDTQYF
TRBD1 | TRBJ1-1 | . | TRBV10-3 | TGTGCCACGACAGGGCTTGTGAACACTGAAGCTTTCTTT | CATTGLVNTEAFF
TRBD2 | TRBJ2-1 | few | TRBV11-2 | TGTGCCAGCAGCGTGACAAGGACTAGCGGGGTCCATGAGCAGTTCTTC | CASSVTRTSGVHEQFF
. | TRBJ1-1 | . | TRBV6-5 | TGTGCCAGCAGATCTCGGGGCACTGAAGCTTTCTTT | CASRSRGTEAFF
. | TRBJ2-5 | . | TRBV5-6 | TGTGCCAGCAGCTCGGTTTTCAAAGACTGGGAGACCCAGTACTTC | CASSSVFKDWETQYF
. | TRBJ1-1 | . | TRBV4-2 | TGTGCCAGCAGCCAAGATGGGATACAGGGGAACACTGAAGCTTTCTTT | CASSQDGIQGNTEAFF
. | TRBJ1-3 | . | TRBV7-2 | TGTGCCAGCAGCTTAGCAGCGAATGGAAACACCATATATTTT | CASSLAANGNTIYF
. | TRBJ2-1 | . | TRBV4-1 | TGCGCCAGCAGCCAAGAGCTTGGGGCGCGAGAAATTTACAATGAGCAGTTCTTC | CASSQELGAREIYNEQFF
. | TRBJ2-7 | . | TRBV19 | TGTGCCAGTAGTACGGACAGTAGCTCCTACGAGCAGTACTTC | CASSTDSSSYEQYF
TRBD1 | TRBJ1-6 | . | TRBV19 | TGTGCCAGTAGACAGGGGGCCGACTATAATTCACCCCTCCACTTT | CASRQGADYNSPLHF
TRBD1 | TRBJ1-4 | . | TRBV5-4 | TGTGCCAGCAGCTCCCGACAGGGCCCTGATGCTAATGAAAAACTGTTTTTT | CASSSRQGPDANEKLFF
. | TRBJ2-5 | . | TRBV11-3 | TGTGCCAGCAGCCCCGTCCACACACAAGAGACCCAGTACTTC | CASSPVHTQETQYF
. | TRBJ2-7 | . | TRBV6-1 | TGTGCCAGCAGTGAACTGGTTGAAAGGGGGCAGTACTTC | CASSELVERGQYF
. | TRBJ1-2 | . | TRBV7-8 | TGTGCCAGCAGCTTTTCGAGGGCCGGGCCGGGCTACACCTTC | CASSFSRAGPGYTF
. | TRBJ2-3 | once | TRBV5-6 | TGTGCCAGCAGCTATAGCGGAAGCACAGATACGCAGTATTTT | CASSYSGSTDTQYF
TRBD2 | TRBJ2-1 | . | TRBV30 | TGTGCCTGGAGTGTAGTAACTAGCGGGGGCTACAATGAGCAGTTCTTC | CAWSVVTSGGYNEQFF
TRBD1 | TRBJ1-2 | . | TRBV6-1 | TGTGCCAGCAGTGAAGGTTACCCGGACAGGGGGCATGGCTACACCTTC | CASSEGYPDRGHGYTF
TRBD1 | TRBJ1-6 | few | TRBV28 | TGTGCCAGCAGTTTGACCAAGGGGGCGGTTGTTCGGCTCCACTTT | CASSLTKGAVVRLHF